This T cell receptor beta chain was captured by sequencing in a study of blood T cell repertoires in COVID-19. Background on the study: Acute-phase and convalescent COVID-19 samples originated in the United States, Italy and Spain.

CDR3 size: 19 residues. Trimming removed 0 bases from V and 0 bases from J, with 15 bases in between. Per germline, CDR1 MGHRA and CDR2 YSYEKL. Method: immunoSEQ multiplex PCR; TCRdb's copy keeps in-frame clones and lacks some. Among some 49,000 clones, around 78% were seen once, and the ten largest hold roughly 12%. The V gene is TRBV4-1, the J gene TRBJ1-6, with D uncertain. This TCR was recovered from a human donor in a cohort sampled during active COVID-19. What was sequenced was peripheral blood. This CDR3 reads CASSQDLFGISSYNSPLHF. For the CDR3, the DNA is TGCGCCAGCAGCCAAGATCTGTTCGGGATAAGCTCCTATAATTCACCCCTCCACTTT.